Following are 32 T cell receptor beta chains from one sample sequenced in a study of T cells in Graves' hyperthyroidism and ophthalmopathy (dated by TCRdb to the late 2010s). The library was obtained by multiplex PCR. Instrument used: Illumina HiSeq 2000. TCR beta CDR3 regions were amplified from RNA transcripts. The TCR CDR3 was subjected to a first round of RT-PCR using the HTBI primer set and the Qiagen OneStep RT-PCR kit. Starting from the raw public reads, TCRdb applied fastp trimming at Q25, assembled clones with MiXCR and retained in-frame beta chains. Each entry merges the rows of one CDR3 protein and shows their most common DNA and genes. This sample lists approximately 100,000 distinct CDR3 sequences; roughly 40% were detected once. Together, the top ten hold about 9.4% of the sample. The sequenced material came from peripheral blood or thyroid tissue (not recorded which). These receptors came from a woman in her thirties with Graves' hyperthyroidism.

This clonotype has a single count. A read error may explain this, as a much larger clone is one base away. The chain uses TRBV18 and TRBJ1-3; D gene uncertain. Germline V gene data show CDR1 as KGHSH and CDR2 as LQKENI. The CDR3 is 14 amino acids. V lost 6 bases and J 0 bases, leaving 9 bases between the germline ends. The CDR3 sequence: CASSRRTSGNTIYF. CDR3 DNA sequence: TGTGCCAGCTCGCGACGGACCTCTGGAAACACCATATATTTT.

This chain links TRBV11-2 with TRBJ2-7; maybe TRBD1 (6 bases). Trimming shortened V by 6 bases and J by 7 bases, and 16 bases separated the two germline ends. Germline V lookup: CDR1 SGHAT, CDR2 FQNNGV. The CDR3 length is 13 residues. For the CDR3, the DNA is TGTGCCAGCAGTCCAGCAACAGGGCCAGAGCAGTACTTC. This encodes CASSPATGPEQYF.

In its sample, this clonotype was seen many times. This chain joins TRBV5-5 and TRBJ2-3, with a weak D call TRBD2 (6 bases). Trimming shortened V by 1 base and J by 3 bases, and 12 bases separated the two germline ends. CDR3 length: 15 amino acids. The germline V gene encodes CDR1 SGHKS and CDR2 YYEKEE (reference sequence). The CDR3 sequence: CASSLFGGSTDTQYF. The CDR3, as DNA: TGTGCCAGCAGCTTGTTCGGGGGTTCAACAGATACGCAGTATTTT. Based on the CDR3 plus reference TRBV5-5 and TRBJ2-3, the full variable domain is DAGVTQSPTHLIKTRGQQVTLRCSPISGHKSVSWYQQVLGQGPQFIFQYYEKEERGRGNFPDRFSARQFPNYSSELNVNALLLGDSALYLCASSLFGGSTDTQYFGPGTRLTVL.

This clonotype was recorded many times. This chain joins TRBV6-1 and TRBJ1-1, with no clear D. With 10 bases removed from V and 3 bases from J, the gap between germline ends came to 9 bases. Germline CDR1 MNHNS, CDR2 SASEGT. The CDR3 covers 11 residues. In nucleotides, the CDR3 is TGTGCCACCAACTGGCACACTGAAGCTTTCTTT. As protein: CATNWHTEAFF.

The chain uses TRBV4-2 and TRBJ2-3; 12 bases line up with TRBD2. The J segment lost 6 bases and the V segment lost 4 bases, leaving 8 bases of the junction unmatched. Germline V lookup: CDR1 LGHNA, CDR2 YNFKEQ. This CDR3 comprises 16 residues. The CDR3 spells CASSRNGLAGPDTQYF. The CDR3 bases are TGTGCCAGCAGCCGGAACGGACTAGCGGGACCGGATACGCAGTATTTT.

Comment on this clonotype: One end of the junction varies from germline; a read error may be responsible. The chain joins TRBV7-6 to TRBJ2-7; 9 nucleotides agree with TRBD2. Germline lookup yields CDR1 SGHVS and CDR2 FNYEAQ. The CDR3 loop spans 14 amino acids. Here the CDR3 DNA reads TGTGCTAGCAGCTATCTAGCGGGGTCCCACGAGCAGTACTTC. Protein sequence: CASSYLAGSHEQYF.

As for this clonotype: Its ends do not fully match the called genes, so a read error is possible. The gene calls are TRBV12-3 or TRBV12-4 and TRBJ2-6; 7 nucleotides line up with TRBD1. CDR3 size: 13 residues. The CDR3 reads CASSSAGGNVLTF. DNA of the CDR3: TGTGCCAGCAGTTCGGCAGGGGGCAACGTCCTGACTTTC.

This clonotype occurred a few times. The chain uses TRBV7-9 and TRBJ2-3; 9 bases fit TRBD2. CDR1 and CDR2 (germline): SEHNR, FQNEAQ (reference sequence). V shed 6 bases, J shed 6 bases, and the junction held 7 bases outside the gene matches. This CDR3 spans 14 amino acids. CDR3 nucleotides: TGTGCCAGCAGTTTAAACAGCGGGGGGGATACGCAGTATTTT. It translates to CASSLNSGGDTQYF.

About this clonotype: A single base separates this from a much larger clone, so it may be a read error. J is TRBJ1-1 and V is TRBV6-1, with TRBD1 identical over 9 bases. Germline V CDR1 and CDR2: MNHNS, SASEGT. The CDR3 contains 14 residues. CDR3 nucleotides: TGTGCCTGCAGGGGGGGACAGGGCGCCACTGAAGCTTTCTTT. Its translation is CACRGGQGATEAFF.

The rearrangement uses TRBV10-3 and TRBJ1-1; 7 positions match TRBD1. Trimming removed 3 bases from V and 6 bases from J; junction bases left unmatched: 16. The CDR3 consists of 17 residues. Germline lookup yields CDR1 ENHRY and CDR2 SYGVKD. The CDR3 nucleotides are TGTGCCATCAGTGATTCGGGGAAGGGGGCCCGAAGCGCTGAAGCTTTCTTT. This gives the protein CAISDSGKGARSAEAFF.

This clonotype has ten or more counts. The rearrangement joins TRBV7-3 to TRBJ2-3; D not resolved. V was trimmed by 5 bases and J by 2 bases, leaving 5 bases between them. Germline CDR1 is SGHTA and CDR2 is FQGTGA. This CDR3 has 12 amino acids. CDR3 sequence reads: CASSISTDTQYF. CDR3 DNA sequence: TGTGCCAGCAGCATATCCACAGATACGCAGTATTTT.

This clonotype was observed many times. This rearrangement joins TRBV10-3 to TRBJ2-7; tentative D call: TRBD1 (5 bases). The CDR3 runs to 12 residues. Trimming took 2 bases from V and 9 from J, leaving 11 bases between them. Germline V gene sequence: CDR1 ENHRY, CDR2 SYGVKD. CDR3 in amino acids: CAISEGHIVQYF. In DNA, the CDR3 is TGTGCCATCAGTGAGGGACATATCGTGCAGTACTTC.

This sequence joins TRBV5-1 and TRBJ1-2, with 9 bases fitting TRBD1. Germline trimming cut 2 bases from V and 7 bases from J; bases unmatched to any gene: 9. This CDR3 contains 15 residues. Germline V CDR1 and CDR2: SGHRS, YFSETQ. The CDR3 region has the DNA TGCGCCAGCAGCTTCATGACAGGGGGGAACACTGGCTACACCTTC. It is translated as CASSFMTGGNTGYTF. Complete variable domain (other parts from reference TRBV5-1 and TRBJ1-2): KAGVTQTPRYLIKTRGQQVTLSCSPISGHRSVSWYQQTPGQGLQFLFEYFSETQRNKGNFPGRFSGRQFSNSRSEMNVSTLELGDSALYLCASSFMTGGNTGYTFGSGTRLTVV.

This clonotype was observed at least ten times. The rearrangement links TRBV27 to TRBJ1-2; no clear D gene. Per germline, CDR1 MNHEY and CDR2 SMNVEV (reference sequence). V dropped 5 bases and J dropped 3 bases, with 10 bases sitting between them. This CDR3 is built from 13 residues. In nucleotides, the CDR3 is TGTGCCAGCAGTCCCGGGTTTGACTATGGCTACACCTTC. It codes for CASSPGFDYGYTF.

This clonotype was seen many times. The gene calls are TRBV5-1 and TRBJ2-7, with TRBD2 identical over 7 bases. The CDR3 is made up of 15 amino acids. With V trimmed by 4 bases and J by 3 bases, 10 bases remained unmatched. From germline, CDR1 is SGHRS and CDR2 YFSETQ. CDR3 amino acids: CASSPNAGEGYEQYF. The CDR3 DNA is TGCGCCAGCAGCCCCAACGCGGGAGAGGGCTACGAGCAGTACTTC.

This clonotype was observed at least ten times. The chain uses TRBV20-1 and TRBJ1-2, with D perhaps TRBD1 (5 bases). CDR3 size: 14 residues. Germline CDR1 and CDR2: DFQATT and SNEGSKA (reference sequence). Trimming shortened V by 3 bases and J by 2 bases, and 13 bases separated the two germline ends. The CDR3: CSASRVTENYGYTF. CDR3 DNA: TGCAGTGCTAGTCGTGTGACAGAAAACTATGGCTACACCTTC.

The V call is TRBV29-1, the J call TRBJ2-6, with D perhaps TRBD1 (6 bases). The CDR3 length is 13 residues. V lost 4 bases, J lost 2 bases, and 6 bases lay in between. The V gene's germline CDR1 is SQVTM and CDR2 ANQGSEA. The CDR3 bases are TGCAGCGTTGCAGGGGCTGGGGCCAACGTCCTGACTTTC. Encoded protein: CSVAGAGANVLTF.

There are many counts of this clonotype. This chain links TRBV20-1 with TRBJ1-2; D remains ambiguous. V was clipped by 7 bases and J by 8 bases, with 11 bases between them. This CDR3 has 10 amino acids. Germline V CDR1 and CDR2: DFQATT, SNEGSKA (reference sequence). The CDR3 DNA is TGCAGTGTAAGAATCAACGGCTACACCTTC. Translating gives CSVRINGYTF.

In regard to this clonotype: This CDR3 is missing its conserved last phenylalanine or tryptophan, likely due to a read error. The DNA is omitted, as the CDR3 cannot be located on it reliably, and the CDR3 follows TCRdb's listing. CDR3 amino acids: CASSLVPQKNTGELCA. The chain combines TRBV7-9 with TRBJ2-2. Ends included, the CDR3 has 16 residues. Germline lookup yields CDR1 SEHNR and CDR2 FQNEAQ (reference sequence).

The chain employs TRBV7-8 and TRBJ2-5; D not certain. This CDR3 is built from 16 residues. Germline loops: CDR1 SGHVS, CDR2 FQNEAQ. Trimming took 6 bases from V and 5 from J, leaving 22 bases between them. CDR3 coding DNA: TGTGCCAGCAGTCTTACGGTAGAAGGGCCTTGGGAGACCCAGTACTTC. This gives the protein CASSLTVEGPWETQYF.

The chain recombines TRBV9 with TRBJ1-5; TRBD1 matches at 7 bases. The CDR3 spans 16 residues. Per the germline V gene, CDR1 is SGDLS and CDR2 is YYNGEE. V was clipped by 3 bases and J by 0 bases; unmatched bases: 6. This CDR3 reads CASSATGANSNQPQHF. The DNA for the CDR3 is TGTGCCAGCAGCGCAACAGGGGCGAATAGCAATCAGCCCCAGCATTTT.

This chain joins TRBV13 and TRBJ1-1, with 9 nucleotides matching TRBD1. Germline V gene lookup returns CDR1 PRHDT and CDR2 FYEKMQ (reference sequence). The CDR3 is made up of 15 amino acids. J lost 5 bases, V lost 3 bases, and 7 bases had no gene match. CDR3 nucleotide sequence: TGTGCCAGCAGCTTCGGGGGACAGGGAAGGACTGAAGCTTTCTTT. It codes for CASSFGGQGRTEAFF.

This clonotype has at least ten counts. This sequence joins TRBV20-1 and TRBJ2-7, with a weak D call TRBD2 (6 bases). The CDR3 is made up of 15 amino acids. Deletions cut 2 bases from V and 2 bases from J, with 16 bases between. The V gene's germline CDR1 is DFQATT and CDR2 SNEGSKA (reference sequence). The CDR3, as DNA: TGCAGTGCTAGAAGCGCGGAGGGGCAGGCCTACGAGCAGTACTTC. Translated: CSARSAEGQAYEQYF.

This clonotype appeared a single time. The CDR3 DNA is TGTGCCAGCAAAACGGAGGCAGGGCCAACTGAAGCTTTCTTT. It translates to CASKTEAGPTEAFF. The chain uses TRBV7-9 and TRBJ1-1; possibly TRBD1 for D (5 bases). Trimming left V 7 bases short and J 5 bases short, with 17 bases between. The CDR3 length is 14 residues. Germline CDR1 SEHNR, CDR2 FQNEAQ (reference sequence).

This clonotype was observed many times. The CDR3 spells CASSLGGQTGQPQHF. As DNA, the CDR3 is TGCGCCAGCAGCTTGGGAGGACAGACGGGACAGCCCCAGCATTTT. This rearrangement joins TRBV5-1 to TRBJ1-5, with D possibly being TRBD1 (6 bases). V was cut by 0 bases and J by 7 bases, with 14 bases left in between. The CDR3 totals 15 residues. Per germline, CDR1 SGHRS and CDR2 YFSETQ.

This chain joins TRBV20-1 and TRBJ1-5; D is unclear. The CDR3 runs 16 residues. V dropped 6 bases and J dropped 0 bases, with 18 bases sitting between them. CDR1 and CDR2 from the germline V gene are DFQATT and SNEGSKA (reference sequence). CDR3 amino acids: CSAHRAELHSNQPQHF. The DNA for the CDR3 is TGCAGTGCCCATAGGGCAGAGTTACATAGCAATCAGCCCCAGCATTTT.

The sample holds one count of this clonotype. This sequence joins TRBV5-6 and TRBJ2-6; 9 nucleotides align to TRBD1. Germline loops: CDR1 SGHDT, CDR2 YYEEEE. J lost 2 bases, V lost 0 bases, and 6 bases had no gene match. The CDR3 is made up of 18 amino acids. CDR3 sequence: CASSLGTGGAAGANVLTF. The CDR3 nucleotides are TGTGCCAGCAGCTTGGGAACAGGGGGCGCGGCTGGGGCCAACGTCCTGACTTTC.

This chain connects TRBV29-1 to TRBJ1-2; 7 bases are a match to TRBD1. V shed 4 bases and J 3 bases; nucleotides not matched to a gene: 2. The CDR3 extends over 12 amino acids. The V gene's germline CDR1 is SQVTM and CDR2 ANQGSEA. The CDR3 sequence: CSVGQGDYGYTF. The CDR3 bases are TGCAGCGTTGGACAGGGAGACTATGGCTACACCTTC.

This clonotype was seen many times. The rearrangement joins TRBV29-1 to TRBJ1-2; 8 positions match TRBD1. This CDR3 is 14 amino acids long. V shed 4 bases, J shed 5 bases, and the junction held 9 bases outside the gene matches. The germline V gene encodes CDR1 SQVTM and CDR2 ANQGSEA. The CDR3 DNA sequence: TGCAGCGTTGTCGGGCAGGGGGCAAGTTATGGCTACACCTTC. The encoded protein is CSVVGQGASYGYTF.

This clonotype was recorded at least ten times. J is TRBJ2-5 and V is TRBV9; D is possibly TRBD2 (5 bases). Germline V gene data show CDR1 as SGDLS and CDR2 as YYNGEE. Deletions cut 0 bases from V and 13 bases from J, with 16 bases between. The CDR3 has 13 residues. Here the CDR3 reads CASSVAPRGIRYF. The CDR3 nucleotides are TGTGCCAGCAGCGTAGCCCCCCGGGGAATCCGGTACTTC.

This clonotype has at least ten counts. The chain links TRBV28 to TRBJ1-1; D gene unclear. This CDR3 contains 17 residues. The V gene lost 6 bases and the J gene lost 0 bases, with 20 bases spanning the gap. CDR1 is MDHEN and CDR2 is SYDVKM in the germline V gene. In DNA, the CDR3 is TGTGCCAGCAGCCGGACGGCCGTATGGCCCATGAACACTGAAGCTTTCTTT. Its translation: CASSRTAVWPMNTEAFF.

There are many counts of this clonotype. The V call is TRBV6-5, the J call TRBJ2-5; tentative D call: TRBD2 (6 bases). CDR3 length: 13 residues. The ends were cut back, 6 bases at V and 5 bases at J, with 13 bases in the middle. The germline CDR1 and CDR2 sequences are MNHEY and SVGAGI. CDR3 sequence reads: CASSPTRDETQYF. CDR3 bases: TGTGCCAGCAGCCCGACTAGGGATGAGACCCAGTACTTC.